Listed below are T cell receptor beta chains from one sample, sequenced in a study of OX40 agonist ivuxolimab in advanced cancers. TCRdb keeps only in-frame clones here, not all; method: immunoSEQ multiplex PCR. The data contain 70,000 to 80,000 clones, 86% of them seen just once; the ten biggest clones take up around 0.79%. Sequenced material: CD4+ or CD8+ T cells sorted from blood, taken in a trial of the OX40 agonist ivuxolimab. The receptors originated from an adult with an advanced solid tumor such as melanoma, head and neck, liver or kidney cancer. CDR3s include the opening cysteine and the closing phenylalanine or tryptophan. D genes are given only for firm matches. Clone size is stated in some rows and not others, as once, few, many or a class when expanded.

clone size	J gene	V gene	D gene	CDR3 DNA	CDR3 protein
.	TRBJ2-3	TRBV11-3	.	TGTGCCAGCAGCCCATCGGGGCAGCCAGATACGCAGTATTTT	CASSPSGQPDTQYF
.	TRBJ2-5	TRBV5-1	TRBD2	TGCGCCAGCAGCTTTGGGGCCTTAGCGGGGGGCCTCCGGAAAGAGACCCAGTACTTC	CASSFGALAGGLRKETQYF
.	TRBJ2-1	TRBV10-3	TRBD2	TGTGCCATCAGTGAGTCGACTAGCGCCGGGCCGGGAGAGCAGTTCTTC	CAISESTSAGPGEQFF
.	TRBJ2-3	TRBV29-1	.	TGCAGCGTCGCTAGCACAGATACGCAGTATTTT	CSVASTDTQYF
.	TRBJ2-7	TRBV11-3	.	TGTGCCAGCAGCTTAAGAGGGGGGACAGCCTACGAGCAGTACTTC	CASSLRGGTAYEQYF
.	TRBJ2-2	TRBV7-3	.	TGTGCCAGCAGTCGGCCGGGGACCGGGGAGCTGTTTTTT	CASSRPGTGELFF
.	TRBJ2-7	TRBV21-1	.	TGTGCCAGCAGCAAAGAAGACGGGAGGCTCTGCCTGGAGCAGTACTTC	CASSKEDGRLCLEQYF
.	TRBJ1-2	TRBV10-3	.	TGTGCCATCAGTGAGTCGTGGGGTAGCTATGGCTACACCTTC	CAISESWGSYGYTF
.	TRBJ2-2	TRBV30	.	TGTGCCTGGAGTGAATGGGGTATCAACACCGGGGAGCTGTTTTTT	CAWSEWGINTGELFF
once	TRBJ1-1	TRBV29-1	TRBD1	TGCAGCGCCCCAGGGGGAAACACTGAAGCTTTCTTT	CSAPGGNTEAFF
.	TRBJ2-3	TRBV11-2	.	TGTGCCAGCAGCCCTACAGGGGAGGGAACAGATACGCAGTATTTT	CASSPTGEGTDTQYF
.	TRBJ2-1	TRBV11-2	TRBD2	TGTGCCAGCAGCTTCTTCCCGCGGGAGGGCCGCAATGAGCAGTTCTTC	CASSFFPREGRNEQFF